This T cell receptor beta chain was captured in a study of technical replicates of blood from a few donors. Data came from immunoSEQ multiplex PCR; TCRdb stores just in-frame clones and leaves some out. The data contain roughly 100,000 clones, approximately 96% of them singletons. There are 15 residues in the CDR3. J lost 9 bases, V lost 0 bases, and 7 bases had no gene match. Germline values: CDR1 SGHRS, CDR2 YFSETQ. The receptor comes from a human donor in good health. The chain is built from TRBV5-1 and TRBJ2-1, with TRBD2 matching 9 bases. Sequencing used T cells isolated from PBMCs. The CDR3 DNA follows: TGCGCCAGCAGCTTGGGAGCGGGGGGCCCTCCTGAGCAGTTCTTC. Its translation: CASSLGAGGPPEQFF.